The 19 T cell receptor beta chains below were found in one sample sequenced in a study of shared clonotypes between healthy human individuals. TCRdb's table, derived via immunoSEQ multiplex PCR, lists solely in-frame clones and lacks some. The sample lists some 630,000 clones; 95% to 97% were seen once. CD45RO-negative, CCR7-positively selected cells formed the naive CD8 fraction, excluding terminally differentiated effector memory CD45RA+ cells. The sequenced material came from naive CD8+ T cells sorted from blood. The origin of the receptors is a woman in her 30s in good health.

V and J are TRBV7-9 and TRBJ1-5; 8 bases fit TRBD1. The V and J ends lost 3 bases and 4 bases, in that order; junction bases with no gene match: 2. Germline CDR1 is SEHNR and CDR2 is FQNEAQ (reference sequence). The CDR3 covers 14 residues. In nucleotides, the CDR3 is TGTGCCAGCAGCTTGTGGACAGGGAATCAGCCCCAGCATTTT. Protein product: CASSLWTGNQPQHF. Full variable domain (rest looked up from reference TRBV7-9 and TRBJ1-5): DTGVSQNPRHKITKRGQNVTFRCDPISEHNRLYWYRQTLGQGPEFLTYFQNEAQLEKSRLLSDRFSAERPKGSFSTLEIQRTEQGDSAMYLCASSLWTGNQPQHFGDGTRLSIL.

V and J are TRBV6-1 and TRBJ2-5, with 10 bases identical to TRBD2. The tail of the sequence fits TRBJ2-7 better, so the J call may be wrong. This CDR3 has 15 residues. In germline, CDR1 is MNHNS, CDR2 SASEGT. The CDR3 bases are TGTGCCAGCAGTGAGGGACTAGCGATGTCCTACGAGCAGTACTTC. Protein product: CASSEGLAMSYEQYF.

This rearrangement joins TRBV7-3 to TRBJ1-1; 7 bases agree with TRBD1. V lost 3 bases to trimming and J lost 4 bases; unmatched junction nucleotides: 5. Germline-derived CDR1 and CDR2 are SGHTA and FQGTGA. The CDR3 is 14 amino acids. As DNA, the CDR3 is TGTGCCAGCAGCTTGACAGGGCTGGGCACTGAAGCTTTCTTT. Its protein is CASSLTGLGTEAFF.

The chain has TRBV4-1 and TRBJ2-1; 8 bases match TRBD2. This CDR3 spans 15 amino acids. The germline V gene encodes CDR1 MGHRA and CDR2 YSYEKL. Germline trimming cut 7 bases from V and 8 bases from J; bases unmatched to any gene: 13. The chain's CDR3 is CASNRLARAPYEQFF. The CDR3 coding sequence is TGCGCCAGCAACCGACTAGCGCGAGCCCCGTATGAGCAGTTCTTC.

The chain couples TRBV5-6 to TRBJ2-7; TRBD2 might be the D (6 bases). CDR3 length: 16 amino acids. The germline gives CDR1 SGHDT, CDR2 YYEEEE. The germline V and J ends were trimmed by 1 base and 5 bases, with 19 bases remaining between them. The CDR3 sequence is CASSLIISGSGDEQYF. DNA of the CDR3: TGTGCCAGCAGCTTGATTATCTCGGGCTCGGGGGACGAGCAGTACTTC.

The chain employs TRBV5-1 and TRBJ2-7; 7 nucleotides align to TRBD2. Germline V lookup: CDR1 SGHRS, CDR2 YFSETQ. V was pared by 2 bases and J by 7 bases, with 9 bases of the junction left unmatched. There are 14 residues in the CDR3. This CDR3 is CASSLSGRVGEQYF. The CDR3 DNA is TGCGCCAGCAGCTTAAGTGGGAGGGTTGGTGAGCAGTACTTC.

This chain uses TRBV29-1 with TRBJ2-7; D perhaps matches TRBD2 (6 bases). V was clipped by 5 bases and J by 4 bases, with 18 bases between them. Germline V gene sequence: CDR1 SQVTM, CDR2 ANQGSEA. The CDR3 is made up of 14 amino acids. CDR3 sequence: CSVITDGGIYEQYF. The CDR3 nucleotides read TGCAGCGTTATCACAGATGGGGGGATTTACGAGCAGTACTTC.

The V and J genes are TRBV19 and TRBJ2-7, with D perhaps TRBD1 (6 bases). V dropped 5 bases and J dropped 1 base, with 9 bases sitting between them. Per the germline V gene, CDR1 is LNHDA and CDR2 is SQIVND (reference sequence). CDR3 length equals 13 residues. CDR3 coding DNA: TGTGCCAGTAGTTTACAGGGTTCCTACGAGCAGTACTTC. Translating it yields CASSLQGSYEQYF. The entire variable domain, with the rest obtained from reference TRBV19 and TRBJ2-7, is as follows: DGGITQSPKYLFRKEGQNVTLSCEQNLNHDAMYWYRQDPGQGLRLIYYSQIVNDFQKGDIAEGYSVSREKKESFPLTVTSAQKNPTAFYLCASSLQGSYEQYFGPGTRLTVT.

The chain couples TRBV28 to TRBJ1-2; D ambiguous. The CDR3 loop spans 14 amino acids. In germline, CDR1 is MDHEN, CDR2 SYDVKM. With 2 bases removed from V and 4 bases from J, the gap between germline ends came to 11 bases. DNA of the CDR3: TGTGCCAGCAGTTTAGAGCCCCTTCTCTATGGCTACACCTTC. The encoded protein is CASSLEPLLYGYTF.

The chain combines TRBV5-1 with TRBJ2-7, with 8 bases identical to TRBD2. J lost 3 bases, V lost 1 base, and 15 bases had no gene match. The CDR3 is made up of 18 amino acids. CDR1 SGHRS and CDR2 YFSETQ come from the germline V gene. The CDR3 region has the DNA TGCGCCAGCAGCTTGTCGGGGCTAGCGGGCCCCGGGATCTACGAGCAGTACTTC. Its translation: CASSLSGLAGPGIYEQYF.

J is TRBJ2-5 and V is TRBV28; D might be TRBD2 (6 bases). The germline V and J ends were trimmed by 1 base and 3 bases, with 18 bases remaining between them. This CDR3 is built from 17 residues. The germline V gene has CDR1 MDHEN and CDR2 SYDVKM. The CDR3 DNA sequence: TGTGCCAGCAGTTTATTCGGCCGGGACTTGTCAGAAGAGACCCAGTACTTC. Translated: CASSLFGRDLSEETQYF.

The chain is built from TRBV4-1 and TRBJ1-1; 9 bases are shared with TRBD1. The CDR3 is 16 residues long. CDR1 and CDR2 from the germline V gene are MGHRA and YSYEKL. With V trimmed by 5 bases and J by 4 bases, 11 bases remained unmatched. CDR3 in amino acids: CASSSTGGVLPTEAFF. For the CDR3, the DNA is TGCGCCAGCAGCTCTACAGGGGGCGTTCTCCCCACTGAAGCTTTCTTT.

The V and J genes are TRBV5-1 and TRBJ2-3, with 14 bases identical to TRBD2. V shed 4 bases and J 5 bases; nucleotides not matched to a gene: 3. The CDR3 runs to 15 residues. From germline, CDR1 is SGHRS and CDR2 YFSETQ. The CDR3 protein is CASSEGTSGGDTQYF. CDR3 sequence (DNA): TGCGCCAGCAGCGAGGGGACTAGCGGGGGAGATACGCAGTATTTT. Supplemented by reference TRBV5-1 and TRBJ2-3, the full variable domain reads KAGVTQTPRYLIKTRGQQVTLSCSPISGHRSVSWYQQTPGQGLQFLFEYFSETQRNKGNFPGRFSGRQFSNSRSEMNVSTLELGDSALYLCASSEGTSGGDTQYFGPGTRLTVL.

The rearrangement joins TRBV5-1 to TRBJ2-7; 11 nucleotides line up with TRBD2. The germline CDR1 and CDR2 sequences are SGHRS and YFSETQ. The trim removed 5 bases at V and 6 bases at J, leaving 1 base unmatched. This CDR3 has 12 amino acids. CDR3 nucleotides: TGCGCCAGCAGACTAGCGGGAGCCGAGCAGTACTTC. This translates into CASRLAGAEQYF.

V usage is TRBV9 and J usage is TRBJ1-1; D is ambiguous. V was trimmed by 4 bases and J by 7 bases, leaving 23 bases between them. This CDR3 comprises 16 residues. CDR1 is SGDLS, CDR2 YYNGEE, per germline. The CDR3 region has the DNA TGTGCCAGCAGCTCTAATGCGAGACTCGGTGTTTTTGAAGCTTTCTTT. Its protein product is CASSSNARLGVFEAFF. Filled out from reference TRBV9 and TRBJ1-1, the complete variable domain reads DSGVTQTPKHLITATGQRVTLRCSPRSGDLSVYWYQQSLDQGLQFLIQYYNGEERAKGNILERFSAQQFPDLHSELNLSSLELGDSALYFCASSSNARLGVFEAFFGQGTRLTVV.

On this clone: This specimen includes other DNA sequences encoding the same CDR3. The chain links TRBV5-4 to TRBJ2-1, with D unclear. The CDR3 runs 13 residues. The V end was cut by 0 bases, the J end by 5 bases, with 6 bases between. Germline V gene data show CDR1 as SGHNT and CDR2 as YYREEE (reference sequence). The CDR3 nucleotides are TGTGCCAGCAGCTTGGGTGAAAACAATGAGCAGTTCTTC. This translates into CASSLGENNEQFF.

CDR3 DNA sequence: TGTGCCAGCAGCTTTGCCGGGACTACCTACAATGAGCAGTTCTTC. Protein product: CASSFAGTTYNEQFF. The rearrangement links TRBV27 to TRBJ2-1; 7 nucleotides align to TRBD2. Germline values: CDR1 MNHEY, CDR2 SMNVEV (reference sequence). V was pared by 6 bases and J by 2 bases, with 7 bases of the junction left unmatched. The CDR3 spans 15 residues.

This clone was picked up one time. V usage is TRBV15 and J usage is TRBJ1-4; TRBD1 is a possible D gene (6 bases). With 1 base removed from V and 5 bases from J, the gap between germline ends came to 14 bases. From germline, CDR1 is LNHNV and CDR2 YYDKDF (reference sequence). The CDR3 consists of 16 residues. CDR3 in amino acids: CATSRGGGFWNEKLFF. The CDR3 DNA sequence: TGTGCCACCAGCAGAGGCGGGGGCTTCTGGAATGAAAAACTGTTTTTT.

This clone was recorded only once. The V gene is TRBV25-1, the J gene TRBJ2-1; tentative D call: TRBD1 (5 bases). V shed 5 bases and J shed 10 bases, with 18 bases lying between them. Germline CDR1 MGHDK, CDR2 SYGVNS. The CDR3 runs to 14 residues. The CDR3 nucleotides read TGTGCCAGCAGTCAAGCAATTCAGGGCGGAGAGCAGTTCTTC. Translating gives CASSQAIQGGEQFF.